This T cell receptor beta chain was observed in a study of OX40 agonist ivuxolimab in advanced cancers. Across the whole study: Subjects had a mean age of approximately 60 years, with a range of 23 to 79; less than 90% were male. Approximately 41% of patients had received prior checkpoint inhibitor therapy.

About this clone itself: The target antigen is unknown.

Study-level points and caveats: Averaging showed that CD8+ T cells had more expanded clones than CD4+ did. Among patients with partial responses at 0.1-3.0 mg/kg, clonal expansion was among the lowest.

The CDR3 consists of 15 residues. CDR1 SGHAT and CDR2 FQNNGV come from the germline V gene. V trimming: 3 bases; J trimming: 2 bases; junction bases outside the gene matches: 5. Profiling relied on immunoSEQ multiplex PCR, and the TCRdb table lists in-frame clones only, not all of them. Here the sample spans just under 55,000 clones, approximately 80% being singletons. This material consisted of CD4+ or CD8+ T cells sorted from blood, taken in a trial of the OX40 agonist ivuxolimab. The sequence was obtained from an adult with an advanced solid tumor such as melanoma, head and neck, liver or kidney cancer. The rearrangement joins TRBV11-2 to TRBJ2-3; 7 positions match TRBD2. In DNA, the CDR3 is TGTGCCAGCAGCTTCAGACTAGCCGACACAGATACGCAGTATTTT. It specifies CASSFRLADTDTQYF.